The clone carrying this T cell receptor (beta chain) was detected only a few times. It may be a read error: a sequence one base away is much more abundant. The data derive from a study of blood T cells in healthy people across ages. This CDR3 is 16 amino acids long. V lost 0 bases and J lost 0, with 12 bases in between. Germline V lookup: CDR1 DFQATT, CDR2 SNEGSKA (reference sequence). Together with a sample-barcoded 5' primer, a J-beta primer mix was included in a second PCR lasting 7 to 11 cycles. Via MiXCR, TCRdb re-called the 5' RACE reads, giving one row per CDR3 protein. The table shows 600,000 or so distinct CDR3 sequences, with about 30% occurring only once.

The chain couples TRBV20-1 to TRBJ2-1; TRBD2 is a possible D gene (5 bases). The material sequenced was blood. This TCR was recovered from a woman older than 75 in good health. This chain's CDR3 is CSARDRRRSSYNEQFF. CDR3 nucleotide sequence: TGCAGTGCTAGAGATAGGAGGCGGAGCTCCTACAATGAGCAGTTCTTC.